This T cell receptor beta chain derives from a study of CD8+ T cells in alopecia areata. Isolated RNA was reverse transcribed into cDNA used as the sequencing template. Measured with immunoSEQ multiplex PCR; TCRdb has only the in-frame clones, and not every one. Among 150,000 to 200,000 clones listed, just over 65% were seen once. Using a FACSAria, the CD4+ and CD8+ T cells were sorted from the PBMCs. Trimming took 7 bases from V and 4 from J, leaving 8 bases between them. There are 13 residues in the CDR3. From germline, CDR1 is MNHEY and CDR2 SMNVEV (reference sequence). For this clone: Its antigen is as yet unknown.

Overall study findings and caveats: In patients, TCRs were shared less clearly than in mice, and HLA may possibly be involved.

This sample comprised CD8+ T cells sorted from blood, obtained at week 0. The V gene is TRBV27, the J gene TRBJ1-6; D is unclear. The sequence derives from a human donor with alopecia areata. Written as DNA, the CDR3 is TGTGCCAGCACGGAGCAGTATAATTCACCCCTCCACTTT. It specifies CASTEQYNSPLHF.